This passage covers 10 T cell receptor beta chains from one sample sequenced in a study of T cell responses to AZD1222 COVID-19 vaccine. The repertoire was sequenced with immunoSEQ multiplex PCR; TCRdb's copy has only in-frame clones and lacks some. The table lists 200,000 or so clones, approximately 91% of them singletons, with roughly 0.99% in the top ten. The sequencing here drew on peripheral blood, taken on day 0 of AZD1222 vaccination. These receptors were collected from an adult in good health.

The V gene is TRBV7-9, the J gene TRBJ2-2, with D maybe TRBD2 (5 bases). Trimming took off 7 bases at V and 6 bases at J, with 21 bases between the two ends. Germline V gene data show CDR1 as SEHNR and CDR2 as FQNEAQ (reference sequence). The CDR3 sequence is 16 residues long. CDR3 sequence: CASTVMLSGTAGELFF. DNA for the CDR3: TGTGCCAGCACCGTGATGCTAAGCGGTACTGCCGGGGAGCTGTTTTTT.

The chain is built from TRBV12-5 and TRBJ2-3; the match to TRBD2 covers 12 bases. J was trimmed by 4 bases and V by 5 bases; bases with no gene match: 7. Germline V gene data show CDR1 as LGHNT and CDR2 as FRNRAP. The CDR3 loop spans 16 amino acids. Here the CDR3 reads CASGPRTSGVPDTQYF. The DNA for the CDR3 is TGTGCTAGTGGTCCACGGACTAGCGGGGTTCCAGATACGCAGTATTTT.

The chain has TRBV3-1 (or the pseudogene TRBV3-2) and TRBJ1-1, with D unclear. The germline V and J ends were trimmed by 4 bases and 0 bases, with 6 bases remaining between them. This CDR3 is 13 amino acids long. Germline V gene sequence: CDR1 LGHDT, CDR2 YNNKEL (reference sequence). The CDR3 coding sequence is TGTGCCAGCAGCCCCGCCATGAACACTGAAGCTTTCTTT. Protein: CASSPAMNTEAFF.

Details on this clone: Within the sample, other DNA sequences also encode this same CDR3. V usage is TRBV11-2 and J usage is TRBJ2-5, with D possibly matching TRBD2 (6 bases). Germline CDR1 is SGHAT and CDR2 is FQNNGV. V was trimmed by 1 base and J by 4 bases, leaving 7 bases between them. The CDR3 runs 13 residues. CDR3 in amino acids: CASSLVGGETQYF. For the CDR3, the DNA is TGTGCCAGCAGCTTAGTGGGGGGAGAGACCCAGTACTTC.

CDR3 DNA sequence: TGTGCCAGCAGCCCTGGACTAGCGGGGACCCCCTCCTACGAGCAGTACTTC. Translating it yields CASSPGLAGTPSYEQYF. V and J are TRBV3-1 (or the pseudogene TRBV3-2) and TRBJ2-7, with 12 bases fitting TRBD2. J was trimmed by 0 bases and V by 4 bases; bases with no gene match: 7. Germline CDR1 reads LGHDT; CDR2 reads YNNKEL (reference sequence). There are 17 residues in the CDR3.

The sample holds one count of this clone. This chain joins TRBV19 and TRBJ2-1; D may be TRBD1 (6 bases). Trimming took off 6 bases at V and 3 bases at J, with 12 bases between the two ends. Germline CDR1 LNHDA, CDR2 SQIVND (reference sequence). CDR3 length: 14 residues. CDR3 amino acids: CASRRRGYYNEQFF. CDR3 DNA sequence: TGTGCCAGTAGGCGAAGGGGGTACTACAATGAGCAGTTCTTC. The full variable domain, in which reference TRBV19 and TRBJ2-1 provide the parts outside the CDR3, is DGGITQSPKYLFRKEGQNVTLSCEQNLNHDAMYWYRQDPGQGLRLIYYSQIVNDFQKGDIAEGYSVSREKKESFPLTVTSAQKNPTAFYLCASRRRGYYNEQFFGPGTRLTVL.

The chain carries TRBV28 and TRBJ2-7; 9 bases agree with TRBD1. J lost 5 bases, V lost 4 bases, and 15 bases had no gene match. This CDR3 region has 17 residues. CDR1 and CDR2 from the germline V gene are MDHEN and SYDVKM. For the CDR3, the DNA is TGTGCCAGCAGTTCCCTTGGACAGGGGAGTGGCATCCACGAGCAGTACTTC. Protein: CASSSLGQGSGIHEQYF. The full variable domain, its missing parts supplied by reference TRBV28 and TRBJ2-7, is DVKVTQSSRYLVKRTGEKVFLECVQDMDHENMFWYRQDPGLGLRLIYFSYDVKMKEKGDIPEGYSVSREKKERFSLILESASTNQTSMYLCASSSLGQGSGIHEQYFGPGTRLTVT.

This clone has just a few counts. The chain combines TRBV10-3 with TRBJ2-5, with a weak D call TRBD1 (5 bases). V was trimmed by 6 bases and J by 0 bases, leaving 8 bases between them. The CDR3 length is 13 residues. CDR1 ENHRY and CDR2 SYGVKD come from the germline V gene. The CDR3 nucleotides are TGTGCCATCAGGCAGGACAACCAAGAGACCCAGTACTTC. It encodes CAIRQDNQETQYF.

The rearrangement uses TRBV9 and TRBJ1-1, with unresolved D. The CDR3 runs to 14 residues. CDR1 and CDR2 (germline): SGDLS, YYNGEE. Trimming stripped 0 bases from V and 1 base from J, with 7 bases between. CDR3 sequence: CASSVELTNTEAFF. The DNA of the CDR3 is TGTGCCAGCAGCGTAGAGCTAACGAACACTGAAGCTTTCTTT.

The chain couples TRBV3-1 (or the pseudogene TRBV3-2) to TRBJ2-3; TRBD2 agrees at 8 bases. This CDR3 spans 17 amino acids. Germline V gene lookup returns CDR1 LGHDT and CDR2 YNNKEL (reference sequence). The J segment lost 4 bases and the V segment lost 2 bases, leaving 11 bases of the junction unmatched. The CDR3, as DNA: TGTGCCAGCAGCCAAAGAAGAGCGGGAGTCAGTTCAGATACGCAGTATTTT. Translated: CASSQRRAGVSSDTQYF.